These 21 T cell receptor beta chains originate from one sample sequenced in a study of T cells expressing NK-cell markers. TCRdb re-called the 5' RACE reads, yielding one record per CDR3 amino acid sequence without DNA. Recorded here are approximately 460,000 distinct CDR3 sequences; the top ten clones represent 7.3%. The sample was blood T cells: a sorted CD56 or NKG2C T cell subset, CD4+ or CD8+ T cells, or bulk PBMC T cells (not recorded which). The receptors here all came from a woman between 18 and 70 years old in good health.

The rearrangement uses TRBV6-2 or TRBV6-3 and TRBJ1-2; TCRdb picks TRBD1, but there is no DNA to check that call. Per germline, CDR1 MNHEY and CDR2 SVGEGT. The CDR3 runs 15 residues. The CDR3 here is CASSYSTGGSYGYTF.

The V gene is TRBV10-3, the J gene TRBJ1-4; TCRdb designates TRBD1, a call that cannot be tested without DNA. In germline, CDR1 is ENHRY, CDR2 SYGVKD. There are 13 residues in the CDR3. CDR3 sequence reads: CAISGTGDEKLFF.

V and J are TRBV11-2 and TRBJ2-1; lacking DNA, the TRBD2 call made by TCRdb goes unchecked. CDR3 length: 15 amino acids. Per the germline V gene, CDR1 is SGHAT and CDR2 is FQNNGV. This CDR3 reads CASSATSGGAIEQFF.

The rearrangement links TRBV18 to TRBJ2-5; there is no DNA to check the TCRdb D call of TRBD1. Germline CDR1 reads KGHSH; CDR2 reads LQKENI. There are 16 residues in the CDR3. CDR3 sequence reads: CASSGQIVRPKETQYF.

V usage is TRBV7-3 and J usage is TRBJ2-5. Germline V gene lookup returns CDR1 SGHTA and CDR2 FQGTGA. The CDR3 covers 13 residues. This chain's CDR3 is CASSLAFGETQYF.

This sequence joins TRBV5-5 and TRBJ2-3; without DNA, the TCRdb call of TRBD2 cannot be checked. Looked up from germline, CDR1 is SGHKS and CDR2 is YYEKEE (reference sequence). The CDR3 sequence is 17 residues long. CDR3 loop: CASSLFPTSGVTDTQYF.

The chain carries TRBV7-9 and TRBJ1-5. Germline CDR1 and CDR2: SEHNR and FQNEAQ (reference sequence). The CDR3 contains 17 residues. CDR3 in amino acids: CASSLALGSGNNQPQHF.

The J gene is TRBJ2-1, the V gene TRBV10-2; TCRdb selects TRBD1, and the lack of DNA leaves this call unchecked. The length of the CDR3 is 12 residues. CDR1 is WSHSY, CDR2 SAAADI, per germline. CDR3 protein: CASSDWGDEQFF.

The rearrangement uses TRBV30 and TRBJ2-2; no DNA is available, so the TRBD2 call from TCRdb remains unchecked. Germline V gene data show CDR1 as GTSNPN and CDR2 as SVGIG (reference sequence). CDR3 length: 14 amino acids. CDR3 in amino acids: CACPGLAYTGELFF.

The chain has TRBV27 and TRBJ1-6. Germline-derived CDR1 and CDR2 are MNHEY and SMNVEV (reference sequence). The CDR3 runs to 15 residues. The CDR3 region is CASSFESSYNSPLHF.

The V call is TRBV28, the J call TRBJ1-1; lacking DNA, the TRBD1 call made by TCRdb goes unchecked. CDR1 and CDR2 (germline): MDHEN, SYDVKM. This CDR3 comprises 13 residues. Here the CDR3 reads CASSLPPNTEAFF.

CDR3 sequence: CASRAGTGDEKLFF. J is TRBJ1-4 and V is TRBV5-1; the D call of TRBD1 rests on TCRdb alone, since no DNA is present to check it. The CDR3 is 14 amino acids. Looked up from germline, CDR1 is SGHRS and CDR2 is YFSETQ.

The chain links TRBV15 to TRBJ2-1; with no DNA, the TCRdb D assignment of TRBD1 cannot be verified. Germline V gives CDR1 LNHNV, CDR2 YYDKDF (reference sequence). CDR3 length: 15 amino acids. The CDR3 spells CATSRRDSSYNEQFF.

The chain employs TRBV7-3 and TRBJ1-1; TCRdb picks TRBD1, but there is no DNA to check that call. Germline V CDR1 and CDR2: SGHTA, FQGTGA. The CDR3 is 12 residues long. The CDR3 is CASSDRTGTAFF.

The V gene is TRBV5-4, the J gene TRBJ2-7; TCRdb picks TRBD2, but there is no DNA to check that call. Germline V gene lookup returns CDR1 SGHNT and CDR2 YYREEE (reference sequence). This CDR3 contains 17 residues. The CDR3 here is CASSFDAFSGPGDEQYF.

This chain links TRBV20-1 with TRBJ2-1; the TRBD2 assignment by TCRdb is unverifiable without DNA. This CDR3 is 14 amino acids long. Germline CDR1 and CDR2: DFQATT and SNEGSKA (reference sequence). CDR3 amino acids: CSALPDYQNNEQFF.

V and J are TRBV6-1 and TRBJ2-1. Germline V gene lookup returns CDR1 MNHNS and CDR2 SASEGT. CDR3 length: 13 amino acids. CDR3 residues: CASSRGTSNEQFF.

This sequence joins TRBV4-3 and TRBJ2-7; TCRdb's D gene call, TRBD2, goes unchecked for lack of DNA. The CDR3 sequence is 16 residues long. Germline CDR1 and CDR2: LGHNA and YSLEER. CDR3 in amino acids: CASSQDRLAEPYEQYF.

The CDR3 sequence is CASSSHRGGYTF. This chain joins TRBV12-3 or TRBV12-4 and TRBJ1-2. This CDR3 region has 12 residues.

The chain uses TRBV7-2 and TRBJ2-3; checking the TCRdb D call of TRBD1 is not possible without DNA. The length of the CDR3 is 13 residues. From germline, CDR1 is SGHTA and CDR2 FQGNSA. This chain's CDR3 is CASSQAPADTQYF.

This chain links TRBV7-9 with TRBJ1-1. The CDR3 has 15 amino acids. Germline V gene data show CDR1 as SEHNR and CDR2 as FQNEAQ (reference sequence). The CDR3 reads CASSVRVSGNTEAFF.